This TCR beta chain was captured in a study of blood T cell repertoires in COVID-19. Germline V gene sequence: CDR1 SGHTA, CDR2 FQGNSA. The CDR3 contains 13 residues. Germline trimming cut 8 bases from V and 4 bases from J; bases unmatched to any gene: 5. Libraries were prepared by immunoSEQ multiplex PCR; TCRdb keeps only in-frame clonotypes and omits some of them. Of some 290,000 clones listed, around 78% are singletons. The clonotype originates from a man aged 60 to 75 who had recovered from COVID-19. Sequencing was carried out using peripheral blood. J is TRBJ2-3 and V is TRBV7-2; 8 bases line up with TRBD1. The CDR3 sequence: CASGWDRPDTQYF. CDR3 bases: TGTGCCAGCGGCTGGGACAGGCCAGATACGCAGTATTTT.